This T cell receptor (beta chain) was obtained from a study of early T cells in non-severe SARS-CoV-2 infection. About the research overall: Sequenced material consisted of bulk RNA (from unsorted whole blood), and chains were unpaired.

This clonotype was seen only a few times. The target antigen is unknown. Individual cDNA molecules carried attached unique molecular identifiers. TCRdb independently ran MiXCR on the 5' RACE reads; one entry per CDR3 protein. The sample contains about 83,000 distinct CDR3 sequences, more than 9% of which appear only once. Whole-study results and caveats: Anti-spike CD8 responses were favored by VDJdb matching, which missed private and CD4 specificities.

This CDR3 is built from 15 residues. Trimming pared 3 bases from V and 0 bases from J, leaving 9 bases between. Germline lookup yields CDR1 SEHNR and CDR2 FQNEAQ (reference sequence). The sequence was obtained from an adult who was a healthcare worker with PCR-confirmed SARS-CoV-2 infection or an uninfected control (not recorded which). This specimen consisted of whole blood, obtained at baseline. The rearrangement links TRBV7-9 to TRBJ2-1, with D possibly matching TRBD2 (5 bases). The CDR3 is CASSLDSSSYNEQFF. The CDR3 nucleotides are TGTGCCAGCAGCTTGGACTCTAGCTCCTACAATGAGCAGTTCTTC.